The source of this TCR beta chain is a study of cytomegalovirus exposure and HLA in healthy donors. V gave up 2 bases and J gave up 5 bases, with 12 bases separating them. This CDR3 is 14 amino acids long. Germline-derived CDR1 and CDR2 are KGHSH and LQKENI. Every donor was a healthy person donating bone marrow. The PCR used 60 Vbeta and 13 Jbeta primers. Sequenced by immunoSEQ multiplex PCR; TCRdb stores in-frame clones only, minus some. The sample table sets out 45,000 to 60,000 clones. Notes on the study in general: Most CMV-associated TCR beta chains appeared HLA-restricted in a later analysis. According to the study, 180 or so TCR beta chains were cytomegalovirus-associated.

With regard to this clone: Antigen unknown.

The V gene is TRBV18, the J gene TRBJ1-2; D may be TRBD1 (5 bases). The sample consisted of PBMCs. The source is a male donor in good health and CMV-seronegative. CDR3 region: CASSPVGGEYGYTF. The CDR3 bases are TGTGCCAGCTCACCAGTGGGAGGGGAATATGGCTACACCTTC.